Ten or more counts support the clone carrying this TCR beta chain. The germline CDR1 and CDR2 sequences are SQVTM and ANQGSEA. V was trimmed by 7 bases and J by 3 bases, leaving 12 bases between them. The length of the CDR3 is 13 residues. MiXCR, run by TCRdb on the RT-PCR reads, gives a single entry per CDR3 protein. Of about 680,000 distinct CDR3 sequences in the sample, 14% are singletons; the top ten hold roughly 3.9%. Sequencing was done on a sample of memory CD4+ T cells from blood. J is TRBJ1-4 and V is TRBV29-1; no definite D call. The sequence derives from a female donor in good health, serving as a healthy control. Written as DNA, the CDR3 is TGCAGCGGATCAGGTTCGGCTAATGAAAAACTGTTTTTT. Translated, it gives CSGSGSANEKLFF.